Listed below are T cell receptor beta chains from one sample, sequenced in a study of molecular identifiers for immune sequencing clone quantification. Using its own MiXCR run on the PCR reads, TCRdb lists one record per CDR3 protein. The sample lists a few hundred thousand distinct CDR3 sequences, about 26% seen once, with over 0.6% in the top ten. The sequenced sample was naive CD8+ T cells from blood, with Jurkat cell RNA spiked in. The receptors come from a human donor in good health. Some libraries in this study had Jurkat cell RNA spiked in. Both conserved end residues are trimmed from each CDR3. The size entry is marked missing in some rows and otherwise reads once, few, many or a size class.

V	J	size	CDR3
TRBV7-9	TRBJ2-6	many	ASSLVVSGANVLT
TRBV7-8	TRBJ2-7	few	ASSLAGTGISYEQY
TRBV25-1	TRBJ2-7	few	ASSETGGTYEQY
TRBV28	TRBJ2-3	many	ASSSPRLVAGADTQY
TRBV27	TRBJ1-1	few	ASRGLGPTEAF
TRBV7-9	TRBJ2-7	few	ASSSQWDASYEQY
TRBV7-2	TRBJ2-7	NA	ASSLKASVVYEQY
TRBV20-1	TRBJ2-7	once	SARDRAYSLVEQY
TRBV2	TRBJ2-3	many	ASLPTSGLIRAPPSQY
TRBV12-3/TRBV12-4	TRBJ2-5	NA	ASSTGLNQETQY
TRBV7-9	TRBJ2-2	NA	ASSGDRELNTGELF
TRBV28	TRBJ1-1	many	ASSPVGRHRNTEAF
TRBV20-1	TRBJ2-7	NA	SAHDGTQPDYEQY
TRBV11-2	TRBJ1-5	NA	ASSYGQGAGRPQH